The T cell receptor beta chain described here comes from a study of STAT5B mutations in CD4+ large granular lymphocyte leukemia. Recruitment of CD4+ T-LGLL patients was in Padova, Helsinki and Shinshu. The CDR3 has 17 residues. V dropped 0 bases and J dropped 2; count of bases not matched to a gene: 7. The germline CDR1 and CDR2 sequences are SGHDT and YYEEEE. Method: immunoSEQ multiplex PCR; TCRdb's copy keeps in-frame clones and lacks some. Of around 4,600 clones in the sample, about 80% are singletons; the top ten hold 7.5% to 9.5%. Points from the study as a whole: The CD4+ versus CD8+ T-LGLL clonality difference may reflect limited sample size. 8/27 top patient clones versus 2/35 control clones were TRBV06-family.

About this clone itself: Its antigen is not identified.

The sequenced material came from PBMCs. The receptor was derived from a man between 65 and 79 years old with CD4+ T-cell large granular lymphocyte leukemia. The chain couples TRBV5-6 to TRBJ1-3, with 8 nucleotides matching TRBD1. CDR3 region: CASSLGPGGNAGNTIYF. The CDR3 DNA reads TGTGCCAGCAGCTTGGGCCCAGGGGGCAACGCTGGAAACACCATATATTTT.